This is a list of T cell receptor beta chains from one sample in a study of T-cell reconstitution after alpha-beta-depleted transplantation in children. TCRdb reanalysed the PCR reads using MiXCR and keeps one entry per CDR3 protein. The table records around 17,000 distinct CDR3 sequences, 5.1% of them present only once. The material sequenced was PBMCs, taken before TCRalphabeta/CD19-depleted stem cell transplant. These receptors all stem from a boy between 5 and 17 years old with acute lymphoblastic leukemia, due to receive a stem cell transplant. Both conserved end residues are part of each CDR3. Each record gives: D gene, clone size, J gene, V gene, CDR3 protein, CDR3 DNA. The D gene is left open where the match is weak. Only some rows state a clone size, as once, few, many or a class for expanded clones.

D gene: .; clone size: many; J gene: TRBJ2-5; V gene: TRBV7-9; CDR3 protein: CASSLGWNQETQYF; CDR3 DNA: TGTGCCAGCAGCTTAGGATGGAACCAAGAGACCCAGTACTTC
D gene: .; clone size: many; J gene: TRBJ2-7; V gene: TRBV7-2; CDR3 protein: CASSLAISQYF; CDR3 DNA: TGTGCCAGCAGCTTAGCCATCTCGCAGTACTTC
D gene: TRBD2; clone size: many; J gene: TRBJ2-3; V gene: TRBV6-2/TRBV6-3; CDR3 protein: CASSPRTSGRRGTDTQYF; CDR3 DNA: TGTGCCAGCAGTCCCCGGACTAGCGGGAGGCGAGGCACAGATACGCAGTATTTT
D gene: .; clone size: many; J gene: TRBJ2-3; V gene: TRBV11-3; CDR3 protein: CASSYGTSSTDTQYF; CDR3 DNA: TGTGCCAGCAGCTACGGGACCTCCAGCACAGATACGCAGTATTTT
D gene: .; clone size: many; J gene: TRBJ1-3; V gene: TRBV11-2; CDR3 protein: CASSLMTSAGNTIYF; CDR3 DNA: TGTGCCAGCAGCTTAATGACATCAGCGGGAAACACCATATATTTT
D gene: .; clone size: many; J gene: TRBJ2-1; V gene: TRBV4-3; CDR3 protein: CASRLESDGRNEQFF; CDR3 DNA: TGCGCCAGCAGACTTGAATCGGACGGCAGGAATGAGCAGTTCTTC
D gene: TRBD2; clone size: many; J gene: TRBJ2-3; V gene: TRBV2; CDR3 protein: CAFSPPSSGGLPADTQYF; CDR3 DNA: TGTGCCTTCAGTCCCCCTTCTAGCGGGGGCCTCCCGGCAGATACGCAGTATTTT
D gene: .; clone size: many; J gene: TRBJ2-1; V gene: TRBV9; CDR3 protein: CASSAQGGRNEQFF; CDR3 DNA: TGTGCCAGCAGCGCCCAGGGGGGGCGCAATGAGCAGTTCTTC
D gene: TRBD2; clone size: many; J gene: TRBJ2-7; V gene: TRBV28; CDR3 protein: CASSPLAGGFVYEQYF; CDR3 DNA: TGTGCCAGCAGCCCACTAGCGGGAGGGTTCGTTTATGAGCAGTACTTC
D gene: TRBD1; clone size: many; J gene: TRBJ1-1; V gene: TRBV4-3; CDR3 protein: CASSQDYLTGAEAFF; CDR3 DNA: TGCGCCAGCAGCCAAGATTATTTAACAGGGGCCGAAGCTTTCTTT
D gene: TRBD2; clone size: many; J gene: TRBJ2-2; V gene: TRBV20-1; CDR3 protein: CSARDLSREGTGELFF; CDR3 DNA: TGCAGTGCTAGAGATTTGTCCAGGGAGGGAACCGGGGAGCTGTTTTTT
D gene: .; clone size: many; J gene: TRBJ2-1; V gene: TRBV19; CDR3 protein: CASMGQGTPLDQFF; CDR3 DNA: TGTGCCAGTATGGGGCAAGGGACGCCCCTTGATCAGTTCTTC
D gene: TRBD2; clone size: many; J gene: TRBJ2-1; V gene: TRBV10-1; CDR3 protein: CASSTGTSGKNEQFF; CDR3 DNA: TGCGCCAGCAGTACCGGGACTAGCGGGAAAAATGAGCAGTTCTTC
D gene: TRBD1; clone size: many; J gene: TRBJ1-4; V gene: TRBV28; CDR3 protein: CASSRDRHNEKLFF; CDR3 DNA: TGTGCCAGCAGTCGGGACAGACACAATGAAAAACTGTTTTTT
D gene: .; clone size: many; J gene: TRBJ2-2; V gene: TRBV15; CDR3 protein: CATSVLNTGELFF; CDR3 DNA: TGTGCCACCAGCGTCCTGAACACCGGGGAGCTGTTTTTT
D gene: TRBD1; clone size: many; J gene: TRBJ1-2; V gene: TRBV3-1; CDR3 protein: CASSFGQVDGYTF; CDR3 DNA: TGTGCCAGCAGCTTCGGACAGGTGGATGGCTACACCTTC
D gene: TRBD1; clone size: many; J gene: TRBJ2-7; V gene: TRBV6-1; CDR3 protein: CASSARQGIEQYF; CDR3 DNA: TGTGCCAGCAGTGCCCGACAGGGAATCGAGCAGTACTTC
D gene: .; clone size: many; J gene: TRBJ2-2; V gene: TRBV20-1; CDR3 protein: CSARDRSRYTGELFF; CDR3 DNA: TGCAGTGCTAGAGATAGGAGCAGGTACACCGGGGAGCTGTTTTTT
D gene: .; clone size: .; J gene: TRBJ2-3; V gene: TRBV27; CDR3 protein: CASSRKDTQYF; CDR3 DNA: TGTGCCAGCAGTAGGAAAGATACGCAGTATTTT
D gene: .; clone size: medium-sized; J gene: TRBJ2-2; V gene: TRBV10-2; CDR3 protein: CASSVLGYYTGELFF; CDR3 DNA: TGCGCCAGCAGTGTTTTGGGCTACTACACCGGGGAGCTGTTTTTT
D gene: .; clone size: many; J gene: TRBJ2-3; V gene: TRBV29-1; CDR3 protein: CSAFLLADTQYF; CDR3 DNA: TGCAGCGCCTTCCTTTTGGCAGATACGCAGTATTTT
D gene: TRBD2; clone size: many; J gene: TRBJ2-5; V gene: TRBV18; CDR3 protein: CASSPPGLAGATQYF; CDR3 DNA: TGTGCCAGCTCACCCCCGGGACTAGCGGGAGCCACCCAGTACTTC
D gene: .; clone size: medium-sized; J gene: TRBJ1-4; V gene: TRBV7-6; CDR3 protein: CASSFQGGSNEKLFF; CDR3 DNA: TGTGCCAGCAGCTTTCAAGGGGGGTCTAATGAAAAACTGTTTTTT
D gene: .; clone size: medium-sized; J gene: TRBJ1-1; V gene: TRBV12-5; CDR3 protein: CASGLGPGTEAFF; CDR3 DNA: TGTGCTAGTGGTTTGGGACCGGGCACTGAAGCTTTCTTT
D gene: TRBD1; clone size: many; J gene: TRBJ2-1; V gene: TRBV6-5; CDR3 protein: CASSYRDSSYNEQFF; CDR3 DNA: TGTGCCAGCAGTTACCGGGACAGCTCCTACAATGAGCAGTTCTTC
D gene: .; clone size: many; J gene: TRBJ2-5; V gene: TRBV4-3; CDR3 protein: CASSQDRAGYGETQYF; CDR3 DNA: TGCGCCAGCAGCCAAGATCGTGCAGGGTACGGAGAGACCCAGTACTTC
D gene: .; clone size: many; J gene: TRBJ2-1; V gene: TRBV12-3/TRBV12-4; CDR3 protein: CASRPASGSYNEQFF; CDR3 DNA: TGTGCCAGCAGACCCGCAAGCGGCTCCTACAATGAGCAGTTCTTC
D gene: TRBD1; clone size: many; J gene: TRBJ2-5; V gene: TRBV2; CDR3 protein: CASSAPGTGAQETQYF; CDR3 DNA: TGTGCCAGCAGTGCTCCCGGGACAGGGGCTCAGGAGACCCAGTACTTC
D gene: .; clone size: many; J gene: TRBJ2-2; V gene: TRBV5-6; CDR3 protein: CASSSKYGGHTGELFF; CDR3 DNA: TGTGCCAGCAGCTCCAAATATGGAGGGCACACCGGGGAGCTGTTTTTT
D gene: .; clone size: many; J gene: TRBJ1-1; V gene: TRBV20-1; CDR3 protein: CSALRNTEAFF; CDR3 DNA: TGCAGTGCTTTGAGGAACACTGAAGCTTTCTTT
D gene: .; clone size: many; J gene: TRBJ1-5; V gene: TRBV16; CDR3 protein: CASSQESGVRQPQHF; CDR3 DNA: TGTGCCAGCAGCCAAGAGTCGGGGGTCCGTCAGCCCCAGCATTTT
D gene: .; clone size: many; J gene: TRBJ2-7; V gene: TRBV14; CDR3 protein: CASSSQSSYEQYF; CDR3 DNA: TGTGCCAGCAGTTCACAGAGCTCCTACGAGCAGTACTTC
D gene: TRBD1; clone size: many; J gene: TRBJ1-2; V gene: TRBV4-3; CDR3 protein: CASSLRQGEGAYGYTF; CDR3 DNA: TGCGCCAGCAGCCTTAGACAGGGAGAGGGTGCCTATGGCTACACCTTC
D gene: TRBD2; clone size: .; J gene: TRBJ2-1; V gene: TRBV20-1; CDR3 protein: CCARSGSGQFYNEQFF; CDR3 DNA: TGCTGCGCTAGATCGGGTAGCGGGCAATTCTACAATGAGCAGTTCTTC
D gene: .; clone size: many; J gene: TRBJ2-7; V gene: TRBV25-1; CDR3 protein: CASSRTANSYEQYF; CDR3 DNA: TGTGCCAGCAGCCGGACGGCAAACTCCTACGAGCAGTACTTC
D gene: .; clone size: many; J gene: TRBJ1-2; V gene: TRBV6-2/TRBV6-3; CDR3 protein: CASSYSDFRYGYTF; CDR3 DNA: TGTGCCAGCAGTTACTCGGATTTCCGCTATGGCTACACCTTC
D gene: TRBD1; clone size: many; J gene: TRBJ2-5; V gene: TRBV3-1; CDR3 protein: CASSQGAGGQETQYF; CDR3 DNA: TGTGCCAGCAGCCAAGGGGCAGGGGGTCAAGAGACCCAGTACTTC
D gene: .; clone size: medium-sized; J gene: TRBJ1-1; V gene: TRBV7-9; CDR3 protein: CASSSGENTEAFF; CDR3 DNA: TGTGCCAGCAGTTCGGGCGAGAACACTGAAGCTTTCTTT
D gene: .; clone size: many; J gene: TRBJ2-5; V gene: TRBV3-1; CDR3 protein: CASSQEVGGETQYF; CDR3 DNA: TGTGCCAGCAGCCAAGAAGTAGGCGGGGAGACCCAGTACTTC
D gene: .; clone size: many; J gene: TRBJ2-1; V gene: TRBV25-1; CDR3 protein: CASRPWGWGGDEQFF; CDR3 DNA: TGTGCCAGCAGGCCGTGGGGGTGGGGGGGCGATGAGCAGTTCTTC
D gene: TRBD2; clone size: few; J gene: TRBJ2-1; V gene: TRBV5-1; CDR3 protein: CASSLAGGTYNEQFF; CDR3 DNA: TGCGCCAGCAGCTTAGCGGGAGGAACGTACAATGAGCAGTTCTTC
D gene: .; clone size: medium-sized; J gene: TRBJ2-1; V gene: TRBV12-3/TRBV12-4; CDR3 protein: CASSFPSNEQFF; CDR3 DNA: TGTGCCAGCAGTTTTCCGAGTAATGAGCAGTTCTTC
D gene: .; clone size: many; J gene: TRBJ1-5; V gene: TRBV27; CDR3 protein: CASSPHRNQPQHF; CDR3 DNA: TGTGCCAGCAGTCCTCACCGCAATCAGCCCCAGCATTTT
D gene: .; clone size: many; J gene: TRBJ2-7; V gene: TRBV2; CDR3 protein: CASTLSDSYEQYF; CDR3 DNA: TGTGCCAGTACCCTAAGCGACTCCTACGAGCAGTACTTC
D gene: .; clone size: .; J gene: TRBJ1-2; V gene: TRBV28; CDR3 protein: CASSPLTGYQGYTF; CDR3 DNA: TGTGCCAGCAGTCCATTGACGGGGTATCAAGGCTACACCTTC
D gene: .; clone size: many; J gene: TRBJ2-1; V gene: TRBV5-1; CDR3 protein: CASSLVSLSYNEQFF; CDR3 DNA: TGCGCCAGCAGCTTGGTTAGCCTGTCCTACAATGAGCAGTTCTTC